This T cell receptor (beta chain) was documented in a study of prognosis after radiotherapy for stage I lung cancer. About the study: Recruitment took place in Nanjing, China, where patients with stage I non-small cell lung cancer were enrolled between April 2018 and January 2019. In 3 to 5 fractions, radiotherapy was administered as SBRT with a biologically effective dose of at least 100 Gy.

CDR1 and CDR2 from the germline V gene are ENHRY and SYGVKD. This CDR3 spans 15 amino acids. Trimming took 3 bases from V and 8 from J, leaving 14 bases between them. Template was genomic DNA; TCR beta CDR3 amplified in two multiplex PCR rounds. Amplification in first-round PCR relied on primers specific to each TRBV and TRBJ gene. There were universal primers used in the second PCR round. TCRdb independently ran MiXCR on the multiplex PCR reads; one entry per CDR3 protein. Of over 30,000 distinct CDR3 sequences in the sample, around a quarter were seen once. Collection of peripheral blood, in a volume of roughly 5.9 milliliters, was performed at each of two time points. The sample holds many counts of this clonotype.

The genes are TRBV10-3 and TRBJ1-6, with D perhaps matching TRBD1 (6 bases). Specimen: PBMCs, collected before or after stereotactic body radiation therapy (not recorded which). The clonotype comes from a donor over 45 with non-small cell lung cancer. This CDR3 is CAISERGSGDSPLHF. In DNA, the CDR3 is TGTGCCATCAGTGAAAGGGGGTCAGGCGATTCACCCCTCCACTTT.